These T cell receptor beta chains were read from a single sample in a study of radiotherapy plus CTLA-4 blockade in lung cancer. Clones were sequenced by immunoSEQ multiplex PCR, and TCRdb holds only the in-frame ones, with some missing. The top ten clones hold roughly 2.8% of a sample with 90,000 to 100,000 clones, about four fifths of them seen once. The starting material was peripheral blood, obtained from a patient treated with radiotherapy plus ipilimumab. These TCRs come from a human donor with non-small cell lung cancer who had a partial response to radiotherapy plus ipilimumab. Some clones in this sample may be carry-over from other donors' samples. Each CDR3 is given with its conserved first and last residue. The D gene is left open where the match is weak.

>TRBV6-1|TRBD1|TRBJ2-7
TGTGCCAGCAGTGAAGCGGGACAGGGTTTCTACGAGCAGTACTTT
CASSEAGQGFYEQYF
>TRBV27|NA|TRBJ2-1
TGTGCCAGCAGTTTATTACTAACGAACAATGAGCAGTTCTTC
CASSLLLTNNEQFF
>TRBV10-3|TRBD2|TRBJ2-1
TGTGCCATCAGCGCGGGAGCAGATCAAAGCCCCTACAATGAGCAGTTCTTC
CAISAGADQSPYNEQFF
>TRBV25-1|NA|TRBJ1-2
TGTGCCAGCAGTCCTACCGGGTCTACGAGGGGCTACACCTTC
CASSPTGSTRGYTF
>TRBV9|NA|TRBJ2-2
TGTGCCAGCAGCGTAGATGGAGGGGCGAACACCGGGGAGCTGTTTTTT
CASSVDGGANTGELFF
>TRBV28|NA|TRBJ2-2
TGTGCCAGCAGTCCCCATGGGCCCGTCACCGGGGAGCTGTTTTTT
CASSPHGPVTGELFF
>TRBV10-3|NA|TRBJ2-7
TGTGCCATCAGTGAAAGGGGGAGGGCCGCCTACGAGCAGTACTTC
CAISERGRAAYEQYF
>TRBV15|NA|TRBJ2-7
TGTGCCACCAGCAGAGATAAGGACAGATCCTACGAGCAGTACTTC
CATSRDKDRSYEQYF
>TRBV6-6|TRBD2|TRBJ2-1
TGTGCCAGCAGGACTAGCGGAGATGAGCAGTTCTTC
CASRTSGDEQFF
>TRBV5-5|NA|TRBJ2-3
TGTGCCAGCCGTATAGCGTCTAGCACAGATACGCAGTATTTT
CASRIASSTDTQYF